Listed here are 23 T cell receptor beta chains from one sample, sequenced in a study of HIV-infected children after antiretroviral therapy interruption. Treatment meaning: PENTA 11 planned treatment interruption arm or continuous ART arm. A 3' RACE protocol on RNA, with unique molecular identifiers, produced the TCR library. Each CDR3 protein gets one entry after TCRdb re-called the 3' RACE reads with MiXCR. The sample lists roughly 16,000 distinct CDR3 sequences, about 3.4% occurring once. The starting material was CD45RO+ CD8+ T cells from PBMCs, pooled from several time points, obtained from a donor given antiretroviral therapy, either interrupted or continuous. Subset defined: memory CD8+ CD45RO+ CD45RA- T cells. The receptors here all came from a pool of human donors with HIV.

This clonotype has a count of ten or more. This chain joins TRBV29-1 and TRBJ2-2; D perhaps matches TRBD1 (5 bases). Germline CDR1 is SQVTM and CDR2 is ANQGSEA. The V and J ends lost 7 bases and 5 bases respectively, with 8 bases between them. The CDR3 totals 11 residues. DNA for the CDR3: TGCAGCGGCGACAGTACCGGGGAGCTGTTTTTT. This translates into CSGDSTGELFF.

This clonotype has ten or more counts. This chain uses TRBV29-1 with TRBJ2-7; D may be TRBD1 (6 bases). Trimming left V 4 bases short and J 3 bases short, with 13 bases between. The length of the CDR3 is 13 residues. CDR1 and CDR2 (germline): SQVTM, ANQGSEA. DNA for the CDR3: TGCAGCGTTGGACAGGAGAATTTCTACGAGCAGTACTTC. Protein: CSVGQENFYEQYF.

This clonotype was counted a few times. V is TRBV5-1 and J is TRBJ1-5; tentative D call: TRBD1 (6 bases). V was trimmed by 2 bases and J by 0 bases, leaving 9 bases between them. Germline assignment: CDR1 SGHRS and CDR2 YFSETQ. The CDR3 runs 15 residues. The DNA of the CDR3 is TGCGCCAGCAGCTTAGGGACAAATAGCAATCAGCCCCAGCATTTT. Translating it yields CASSLGTNSNQPQHF.

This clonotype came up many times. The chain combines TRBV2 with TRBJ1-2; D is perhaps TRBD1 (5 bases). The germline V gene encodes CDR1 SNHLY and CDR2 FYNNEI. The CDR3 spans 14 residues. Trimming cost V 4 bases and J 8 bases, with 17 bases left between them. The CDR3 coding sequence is TGTGCCAGCAGTGGATCGGGACGGAAGGACGGCTACACCTTC. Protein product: CASSGSGRKDGYTF.

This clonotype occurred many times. The CDR3 DNA follows: TGCAGTGATGCCCCAGGACAGGGCAGTTCACCCCTCCACTTT. Translated, it gives CSDAPGQGSSPLHF. The rearrangement links TRBV20-1 to TRBJ1-6; 8 bases are a match to TRBD1. V lost 7 bases to trimming and J lost 9 bases; unmatched junction nucleotides: 11. The CDR3 length is 14 residues. CDR1 is DFQATT, CDR2 SNEGSKA, per germline (reference sequence).

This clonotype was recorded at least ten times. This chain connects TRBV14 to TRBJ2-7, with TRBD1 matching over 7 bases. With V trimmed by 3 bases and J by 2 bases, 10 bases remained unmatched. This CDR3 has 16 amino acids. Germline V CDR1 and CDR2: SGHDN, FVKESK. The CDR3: CASSQRDRTGTYEQYF. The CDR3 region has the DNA TGTGCCAGCAGCCAGAGAGATCGGACAGGAACCTACGAGCAGTACTTC.

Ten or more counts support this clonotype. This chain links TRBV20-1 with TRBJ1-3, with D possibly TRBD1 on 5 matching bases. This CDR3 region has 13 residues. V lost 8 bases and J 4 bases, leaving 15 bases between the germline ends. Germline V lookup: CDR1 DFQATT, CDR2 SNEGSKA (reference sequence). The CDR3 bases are TGCAGTCAAGCCACGGGGCCGGGAAACACCATATATTTT. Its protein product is CSQATGPGNTIYF.

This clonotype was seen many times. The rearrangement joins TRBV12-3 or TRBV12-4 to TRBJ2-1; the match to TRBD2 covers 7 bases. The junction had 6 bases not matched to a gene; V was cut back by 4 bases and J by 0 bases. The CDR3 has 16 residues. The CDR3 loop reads CASSSTSWSSYNEQFF. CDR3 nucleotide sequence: TGTGCCAGCAGTTCGACTAGCTGGAGCTCCTACAATGAGCAGTTCTTC.

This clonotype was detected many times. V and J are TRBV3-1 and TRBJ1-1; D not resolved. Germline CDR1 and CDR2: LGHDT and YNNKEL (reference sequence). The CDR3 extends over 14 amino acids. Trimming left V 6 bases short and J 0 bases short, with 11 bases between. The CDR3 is CASRPSRMNTEAFF. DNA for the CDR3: TGTGCCAGCAGACCTTCTAGGATGAACACTGAAGCTTTCTTT.

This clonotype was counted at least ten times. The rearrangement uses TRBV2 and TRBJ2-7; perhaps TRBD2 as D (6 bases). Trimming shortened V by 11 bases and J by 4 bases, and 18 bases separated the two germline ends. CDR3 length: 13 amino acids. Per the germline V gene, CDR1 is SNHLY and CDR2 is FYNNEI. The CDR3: CAVYGGEGYEQYF. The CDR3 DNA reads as TGTGCCGTCTATGGAGGGGAAGGGTACGAGCAGTACTTC.

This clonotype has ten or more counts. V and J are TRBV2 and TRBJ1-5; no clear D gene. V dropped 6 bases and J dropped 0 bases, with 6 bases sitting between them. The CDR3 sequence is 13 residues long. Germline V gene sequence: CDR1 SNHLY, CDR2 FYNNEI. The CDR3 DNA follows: TGTGCCAGCAGCGGATATAGCAATCAGCCCCAGCATTTT. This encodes CASSGYSNQPQHF. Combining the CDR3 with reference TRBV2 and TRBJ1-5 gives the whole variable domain EPEVTQTPSHQVTQMGQEVILRCVPISNHLYFYWYRQILGQKVEFLVSFYNNEISEKSEIFDDQFSVERPDGSNFTLKIRSTKLEDSAMYFCASSGYSNQPQHFGDGTRLSIL.

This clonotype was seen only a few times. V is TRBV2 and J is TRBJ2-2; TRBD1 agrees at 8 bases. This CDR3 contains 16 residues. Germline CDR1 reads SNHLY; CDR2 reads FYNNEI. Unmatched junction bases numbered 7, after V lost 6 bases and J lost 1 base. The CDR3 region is CASSRDGQGNTGELFF. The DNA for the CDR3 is TGTGCCAGCAGCAGAGACGGACAGGGGAACACCGGGGAGCTGTTTTTT.

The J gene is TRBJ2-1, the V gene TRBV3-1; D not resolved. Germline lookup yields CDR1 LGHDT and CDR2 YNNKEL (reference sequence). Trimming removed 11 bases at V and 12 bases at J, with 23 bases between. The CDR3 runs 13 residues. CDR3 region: CARRHPSYHAQFF. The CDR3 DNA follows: TGTGCCCGCCGCCACCCCTCCTACCATGCGCAGTTCTTC.

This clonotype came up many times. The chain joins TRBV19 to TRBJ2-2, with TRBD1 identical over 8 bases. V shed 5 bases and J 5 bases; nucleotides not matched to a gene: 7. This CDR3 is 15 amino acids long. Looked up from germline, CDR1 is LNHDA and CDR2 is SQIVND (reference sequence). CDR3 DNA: TGTGCCAGTAGTGTTCCGGGACAGGATACCGGGGAGCTGTTTTTT. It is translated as CASSVPGQDTGELFF. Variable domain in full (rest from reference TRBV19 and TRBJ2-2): DGGITQSPKYLFRKEGQNVTLSCEQNLNHDAMYWYRQDPGQGLRLIYYSQIVNDFQKGDIAEGYSVSREKKESFPLTVTSAQKNPTAFYLCASSVPGQDTGELFFGEGSRLTVL.

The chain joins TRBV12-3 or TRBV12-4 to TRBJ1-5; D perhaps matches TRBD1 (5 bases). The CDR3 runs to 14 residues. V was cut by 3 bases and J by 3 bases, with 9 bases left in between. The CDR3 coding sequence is TGTGCCAGCAGTTTGTGGGGGATCAATCAGCCCCAGCATTTT. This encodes CASSLWGINQPQHF.

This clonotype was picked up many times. The DNA of the CDR3 is TGTGCCAGCAGCTCCGCGGAGGGCTACAATGAGCAGTTCTTC. It translates to CASSSAEGYNEQFF. The V gene is TRBV6-2 or TRBV6-3, the J gene TRBJ2-1; possibly TRBD2 for D (6 bases). Germline V lookup: CDR1 MNHEY, CDR2 SVGEGT. Trimming pared 6 bases from V and 3 bases from J, leaving 12 bases between. CDR3 size: 14 residues.

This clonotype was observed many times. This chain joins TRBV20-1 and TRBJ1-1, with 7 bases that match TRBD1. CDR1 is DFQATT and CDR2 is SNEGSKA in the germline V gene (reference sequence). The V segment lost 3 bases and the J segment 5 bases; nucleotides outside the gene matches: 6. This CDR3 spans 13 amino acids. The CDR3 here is CSARPQGETEAFF. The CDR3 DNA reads TGCAGTGCTAGGCCTCAGGGGGAGACTGAAGCTTTCTTT.

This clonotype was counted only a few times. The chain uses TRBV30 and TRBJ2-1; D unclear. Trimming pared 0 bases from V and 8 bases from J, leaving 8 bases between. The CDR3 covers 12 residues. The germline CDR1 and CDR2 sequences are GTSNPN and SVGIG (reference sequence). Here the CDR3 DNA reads TGTGCCTGGAGTGTAAGTACGGATGAGCAGTTCTTC. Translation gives CAWSVSTDEQFF. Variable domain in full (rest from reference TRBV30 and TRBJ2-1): SQTIHQWPATLVQPVGSPLSLECTVEGTSNPNLYWYRQAAGRGLQLLFYSVGIGQISSEVPQNLSASRPQDRQFILSSKKLLLSDSGFYLCAWSVSTDEQFFGPGTRLTVL.

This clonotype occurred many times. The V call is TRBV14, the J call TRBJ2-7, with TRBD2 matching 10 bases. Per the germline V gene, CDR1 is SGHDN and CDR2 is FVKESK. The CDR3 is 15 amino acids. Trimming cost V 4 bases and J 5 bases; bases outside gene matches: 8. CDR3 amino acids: CASSPTSGNTDEQYF. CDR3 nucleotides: TGTGCCAGCAGCCCTACTAGCGGGAACACGGACGAGCAGTACTTC.

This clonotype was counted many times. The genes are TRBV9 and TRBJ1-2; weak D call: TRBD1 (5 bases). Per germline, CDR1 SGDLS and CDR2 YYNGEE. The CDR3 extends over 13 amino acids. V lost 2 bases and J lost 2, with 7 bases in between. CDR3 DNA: TGTGCCAGCAGCGTCCACAGGAACTATGGCTACACCTTC. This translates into CASSVHRNYGYTF.

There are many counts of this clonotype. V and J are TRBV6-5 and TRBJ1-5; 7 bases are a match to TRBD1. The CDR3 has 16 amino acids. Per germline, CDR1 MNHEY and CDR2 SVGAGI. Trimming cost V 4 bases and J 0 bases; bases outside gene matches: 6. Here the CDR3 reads CASSSGTVDSNQPQHF. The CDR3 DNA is TGTGCCAGCAGTTCCGGGACAGTCGATAGCAATCAGCCCCAGCATTTT.

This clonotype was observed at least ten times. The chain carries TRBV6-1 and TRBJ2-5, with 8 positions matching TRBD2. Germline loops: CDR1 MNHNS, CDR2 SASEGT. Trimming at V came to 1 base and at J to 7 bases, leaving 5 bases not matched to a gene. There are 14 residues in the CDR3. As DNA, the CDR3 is TGTGCCAGCAGTGAAGAGGGACTAGGGGTGACCCAGTACTTC. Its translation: CASSEEGLGVTQYF.

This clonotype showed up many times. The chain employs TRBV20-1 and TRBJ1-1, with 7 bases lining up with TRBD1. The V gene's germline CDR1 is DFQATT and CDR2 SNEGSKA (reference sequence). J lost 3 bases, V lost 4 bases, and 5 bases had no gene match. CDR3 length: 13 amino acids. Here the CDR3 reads CSAKGDRHTEAFF. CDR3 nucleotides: TGCAGTGCTAAAGGGGACAGACACACTGAAGCTTTCTTT.